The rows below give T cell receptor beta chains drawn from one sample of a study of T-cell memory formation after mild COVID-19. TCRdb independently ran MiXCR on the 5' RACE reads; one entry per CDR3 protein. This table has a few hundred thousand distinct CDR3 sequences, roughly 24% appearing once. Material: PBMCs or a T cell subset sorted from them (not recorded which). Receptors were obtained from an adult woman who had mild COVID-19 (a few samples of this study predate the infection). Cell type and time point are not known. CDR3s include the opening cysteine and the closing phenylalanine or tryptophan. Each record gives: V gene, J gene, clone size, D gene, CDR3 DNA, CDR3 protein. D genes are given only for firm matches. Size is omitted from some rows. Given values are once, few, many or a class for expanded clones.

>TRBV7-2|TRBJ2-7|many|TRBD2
TGTGCCAGCAGCTTCCAGCGGGAGGACGAGCAGTACTTC
CASSFQREDEQYF
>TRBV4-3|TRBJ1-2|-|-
TGCGCCAGCAGCCAAGATTTCGGGACAAGCGATTCGTATGGCTACACCTTC
CASSQDFGTSDSYGYTF
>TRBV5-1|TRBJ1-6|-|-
TGCGCCAGCAGCTTGAGGGCAGCGAGCTCCTATAATTCACCCCTCCACTTT
CASSLRAASSYNSPLHF
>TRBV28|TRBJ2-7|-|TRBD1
TGTGCCAGCAGTTTCGGCGGACAGGGCATCTACGAGCAGTACTTC
CASSFGGQGIYEQYF
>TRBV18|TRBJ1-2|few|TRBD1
TGTGCCAGCTCACCCGGGACAGAAAACTATGGCTACACCTTC
CASSPGTENYGYTF
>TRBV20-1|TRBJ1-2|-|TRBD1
TGCAGCGCACTCTGGCAGGGGGCCTATGGCTACACCTTC
CSALWQGAYGYTF
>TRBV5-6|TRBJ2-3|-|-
TGTGCCAGCAGCTTGCCAGGGAGAACAGATACGCAGTATTTT
CASSLPGRTDTQYF
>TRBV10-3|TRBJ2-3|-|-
TGTGCCATCAGAATAAGGGAGGTGGATACGCAGTATTTT
CAIRIREVDTQYF
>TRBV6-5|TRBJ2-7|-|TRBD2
TGTGCCAGCAGGAGACTAGCGGGCGCCTACGAGCAGTACTTC
CASRRLAGAYEQYF
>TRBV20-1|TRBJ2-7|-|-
TGCAGTGCTAGAGCAGGGGCCCCCGACGAGCAGTACTTC
CSARAGAPDEQYF
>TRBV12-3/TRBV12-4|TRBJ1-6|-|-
TGTGCCAGCAGTTTGAGGACGGGCTCACCCCTCCACTTT
CASSLRTGSPLHF
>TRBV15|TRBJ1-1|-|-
TGTGCCACCAGCAGAGGGGGGACGGGAACTGAAGCTTTCTTT
CATSRGGTGTEAFF
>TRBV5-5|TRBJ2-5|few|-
TGTGCCAGCAGCCCACGGGACACAGAGACCCAGTACTTC
CASSPRDTETQYF
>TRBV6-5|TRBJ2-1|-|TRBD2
TGTGCCAGCAGTTACGGGCGGGGGGCTTCCAATGAGCAGTTCTTC
CASSYGRGASNEQFF
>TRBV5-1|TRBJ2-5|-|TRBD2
TGCGCCAGCAGCTTCACTATCCGGACTAGCGGACAAGAGACCCAGTACTTC
CASSFTIRTSGQETQYF
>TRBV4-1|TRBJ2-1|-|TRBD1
TGCGCCAGCAGCCAACGAGACAGGGTTGATGAGCAGTTCTTC
CASSQRDRVDEQFF
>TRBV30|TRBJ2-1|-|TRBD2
TGTGCCTGGAGTCTACTAGCGGGAGAGATAAATGAGCAGTTCTTC
CAWSLLAGEINEQFF